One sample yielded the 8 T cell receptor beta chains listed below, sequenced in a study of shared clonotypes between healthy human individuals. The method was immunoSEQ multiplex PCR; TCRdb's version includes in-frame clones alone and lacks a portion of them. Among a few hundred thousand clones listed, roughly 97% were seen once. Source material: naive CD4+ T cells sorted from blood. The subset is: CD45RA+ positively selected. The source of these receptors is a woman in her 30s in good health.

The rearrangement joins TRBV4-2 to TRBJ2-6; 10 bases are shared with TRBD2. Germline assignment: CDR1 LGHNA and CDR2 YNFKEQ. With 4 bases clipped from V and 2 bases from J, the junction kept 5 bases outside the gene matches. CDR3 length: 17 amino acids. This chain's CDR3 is CASSPSSGRAGANVLTF. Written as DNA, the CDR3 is TGTGCCAGCAGCCCCTCTAGCGGGAGAGCTGGGGCCAACGTCCTGACTTTC.

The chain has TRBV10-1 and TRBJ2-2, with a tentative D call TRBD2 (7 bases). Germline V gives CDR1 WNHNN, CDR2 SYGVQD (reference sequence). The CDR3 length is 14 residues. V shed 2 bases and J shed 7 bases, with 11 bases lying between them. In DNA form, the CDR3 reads TGCGCCAGCAGTGAGGCGGGGGCGAGCGGGGAGCTGTTTTTT. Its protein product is CASSEAGASGELFF.

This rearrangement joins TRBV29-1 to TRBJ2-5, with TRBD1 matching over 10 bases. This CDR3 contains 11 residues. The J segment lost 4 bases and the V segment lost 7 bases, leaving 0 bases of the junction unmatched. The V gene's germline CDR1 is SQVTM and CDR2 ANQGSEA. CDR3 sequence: CSGDRGETQYF. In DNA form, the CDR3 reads TGCAGCGGGGACAGGGGAGAGACCCAGTACTTC.

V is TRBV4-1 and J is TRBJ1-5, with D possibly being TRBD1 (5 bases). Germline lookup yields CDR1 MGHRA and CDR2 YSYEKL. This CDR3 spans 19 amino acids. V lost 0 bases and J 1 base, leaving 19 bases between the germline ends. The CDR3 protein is CASSQDMPGPGGSNQPQHF. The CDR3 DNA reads TGCGCCAGCAGCCAAGATATGCCGGGACCTGGAGGGAGCAATCAGCCCCAGCATTTT.

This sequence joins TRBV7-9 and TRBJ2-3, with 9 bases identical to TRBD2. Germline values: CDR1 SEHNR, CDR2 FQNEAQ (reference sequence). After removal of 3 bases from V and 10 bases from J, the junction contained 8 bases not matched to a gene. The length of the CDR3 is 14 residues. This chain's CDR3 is CASSLTSGGGAQYF. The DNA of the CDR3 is TGTGCCAGCAGCTTGACTAGCGGCGGAGGTGCGCAGTATTTT.

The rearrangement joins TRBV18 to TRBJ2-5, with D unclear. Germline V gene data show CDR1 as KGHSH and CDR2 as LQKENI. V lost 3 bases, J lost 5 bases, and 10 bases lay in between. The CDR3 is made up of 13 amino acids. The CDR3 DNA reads TGTGCCAGCTCACCCTCCTTGGGGGAGACCCAGTACTTC. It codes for CASSPSLGETQYF.

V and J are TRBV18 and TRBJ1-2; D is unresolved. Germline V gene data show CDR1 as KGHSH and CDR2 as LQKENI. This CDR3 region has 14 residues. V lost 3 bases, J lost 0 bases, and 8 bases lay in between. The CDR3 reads CASSPGEANYGYTF. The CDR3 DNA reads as TGTGCCAGCTCACCTGGAGAAGCTAACTATGGCTACACCTTC.

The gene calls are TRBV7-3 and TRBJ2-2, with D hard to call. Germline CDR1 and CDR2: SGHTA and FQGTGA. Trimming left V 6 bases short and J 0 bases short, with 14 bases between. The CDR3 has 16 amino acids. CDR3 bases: TGTGCCAGCAGGTCTTATGGGGAAGCGAACACCGGGGAGCTGTTTTTT. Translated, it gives CASRSYGEANTGELFF. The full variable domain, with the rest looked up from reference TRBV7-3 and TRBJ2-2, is GAGVSQTPSNKVTEKGKYVELRCDPISGHTALYWYRQSLGQGPEFLIYFQGTGAADDSGLPNDRFFAVRPEGSVSTLKIQRTERGDSAVYLCASRSYGEANTGELFFGEGSRLTVL.